This T cell receptor beta chain was sequenced for a study of T cell repertoires in cytomegalovirus infection. This clonotype was seen at least ten times. Antigen unknown. TCRdb reanalysed the reads using MiXCR and keeps one entry per CDR3 protein. This sample carries approximately 990,000 distinct CDR3 sequences, around 29% of them seen once, and the ten largest clones take more than 13%. This TCR was sampled from a human donor in good health (CMV status not recorded). Some clones in this sample may be carry-over from other donors' samples. Sequenced material: cultured CD8+ T cells from PBMCs, taken from culture after CMV antigen stimulation.

The DNA for the CDR3 is TGTGCCAGCAGCTTATCCGCGGGGGCGAAGACTGAAGCTTTCTTT. Its protein is CASSLSAGAKTEAFF. The chain links TRBV7-3 to TRBJ1-1; D might be TRBD1 (6 bases). Trimming took 2 bases from V and 5 from J, leaving 15 bases between them. From germline, CDR1 is SGHTA and CDR2 FQGTGA. There are 15 residues in the CDR3.